This TCR beta chain was sequenced for a study of blood T cell repertoires in COVID-19. Study-level information: T cells, B-cell-depleted T cells, or PBMCs supplied cDNA or gDNA.

The CDR3 length is 14 residues. The V segment lost 3 bases and the J segment 2 bases; nucleotides outside the gene matches: 3. CDR1 is MNHNS and CDR2 is SASEGT in the germline V gene. Produced via immunoSEQ multiplex PCR; TCRdb's table is partial and in-frame only. The data show about 270,000 clones, approximately 86% seen once. The chain employs TRBV6-1 and TRBJ1-2; TRBD1 agrees at 7 bases. The receptor was derived from a woman aged 18-30 years who had recovered from COVID-19. Sequenced: PBMCs or T cells enriched from blood (not recorded which). DNA of the CDR3: TGTGCCAGCAGTGACCTGGGACAGAACTATGGCTACACCTTC. It is translated as CASSDLGQNYGYTF.